The clone carrying this T cell receptor (beta chain) was observed at least ten times. What it recognizes is unknown. The data belong to a study of T cells after yellow fever vaccination. Broader study findings: CD4 and CD8 compartments shared a small share of clonotypes, likely from convergent recombination.

One entry per CDR3 protein results from TCRdb running MiXCR on the 5' RACE reads. The sample includes around 300,000 distinct CDR3 sequences, around 4.4% of them seen just once. The receptor was isolated from a man aged 18 to 30 who received the YFV17D yellow fever vaccine. Material: PBMCs, obtained 15 days after the yellow fever booster vaccination.

The CDR3 here is CASSFGPPGPLHF. For the CDR3, the DNA is TGTGCCAGCAGCTTCGGTCCCCCAGGCCCCCTCCACTTT. The chain recombines TRBV7-9 with TRBJ1-6, with D uncertain. This CDR3 comprises 13 residues. The germline CDR1 and CDR2 sequences are SEHNR and FQNEAQ (reference sequence). Between the trimmed V and J ends, which lost 3 bases and 13 bases, there was a span of 13 bases. The full variable domain, rest sourced from reference TRBV7-9 and TRBJ1-6, is DTGVSQNPRHKITKRGQNVTFRCDPISEHNRLYWYRQTLGQGPEFLTYFQNEAQLEKSRLLSDRFSAERPKGSFSTLEIQRTEQGDSAMYLCASSFGPPGPLHFGNGTRLTVT.